These 6 T cell receptor beta chains share one sample of origin, sequenced in a study of technical replicates of blood from several donors. Repertoires were generated with immunoSEQ multiplex PCR, while TCRdb's copy carries only in-frame clones and drops some. The sample records some 56,000 clones, 85% to 95% being singletons. Sequencing was performed on PBMCs. The receptors come from a human donor in good health. Some clones in this sample may be carry-over from other donors' samples.

This chain joins TRBV19 and TRBJ1-1; D call uncertain. V gave up 3 bases and J gave up 1 base, with 9 bases separating them. The CDR3 has 14 residues. Germline V CDR1 and CDR2: LNHDA, SQIVND (reference sequence). The CDR3 coding sequence is TGTGCCAGTAGTATTGGGCTGGGGAACACTGAAGCTTTCTTT. Its protein product is CASSIGLGNTEAFF.

This clone was seen a few times. V is TRBV9 and J is TRBJ2-1; 10 nucleotides match TRBD2. The J segment lost 7 bases and the V segment lost 0 bases, leaving 7 bases of the junction unmatched. Germline V gene data show CDR1 as SGDLS and CDR2 as YYNGEE. The CDR3 totals 16 residues. The CDR3 DNA reads as TGTGCCAGCAGCGTAGGGGGGACTAGCGCTAAAAATGAGCAGTTCTTC. This encodes CASSVGGTSAKNEQFF.

This chain joins TRBV7-8 and TRBJ2-5; 9 nucleotides match TRBD1. The V segment lost 1 base and the J segment 8 bases; nucleotides outside the gene matches: 11. The CDR3 has 16 amino acids. Germline V CDR1 and CDR2: SGHVS, FQNEAQ. This chain's CDR3 is CASSLVPGQGWKTQYF. The CDR3 DNA follows: TGTGCCAGCAGCTTAGTCCCGGGACAGGGCTGGAAAACCCAGTACTTC.

The gene calls are TRBV12-5 and TRBJ1-2; D call uncertain. CDR1 LGHNT and CDR2 FRNRAP come from the germline V gene. Trimming took off 6 bases at V and 4 bases at J, with 15 bases between the two ends. This CDR3 comprises 14 residues. CDR3 DNA sequence: TGTGCTAGTGGCTCCGAGGTGCGGCCCTATGGCTACACCTTC. It codes for CASGSEVRPYGYTF.

The chain recombines TRBV29-1 with TRBJ1-2; D is possibly TRBD1 (5 bases). The germline gives CDR1 SQVTM, CDR2 ANQGSEA. CDR3 length: 11 amino acids. Trimming stripped 4 bases from V and 8 bases from J, with 11 bases between. DNA of the CDR3: TGCAGCGTTGCCCAGGGTATGGGCTACACCTTC. Its translation: CSVAQGMGYTF.

The chain couples TRBV7-6 to TRBJ2-3, with a weak D call TRBD2 (5 bases). Deletions cut 5 bases from V and 1 base from J, with 22 bases between. The V gene's germline CDR1 is SGHVS and CDR2 FNYEAQ. The CDR3 spans 18 residues. This chain's CDR3 is CASSPLLSAGGRTDTQYF. The CDR3 DNA reads TGTGCCAGCAGCCCCCTCCTTTCTGCGGGCGGCCGCACAGATACGCAGTATTTT.